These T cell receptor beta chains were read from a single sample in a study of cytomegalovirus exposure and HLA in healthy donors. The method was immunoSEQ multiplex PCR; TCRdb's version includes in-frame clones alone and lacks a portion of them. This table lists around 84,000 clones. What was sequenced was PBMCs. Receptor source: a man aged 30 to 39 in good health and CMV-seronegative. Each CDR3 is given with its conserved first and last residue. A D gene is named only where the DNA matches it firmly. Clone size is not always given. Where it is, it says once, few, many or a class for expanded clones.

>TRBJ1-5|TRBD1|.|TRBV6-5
TGTGCCAGCAGTCCAACAGGGGAAGGCAATCAGCCCCAGCATTTT
CASSPTGEGNQPQHF
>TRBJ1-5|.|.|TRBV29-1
TGCAGCGTTGAGGTGGGGCAGGGTCAGCCCCAGCATTTT
CSVEVGQGQPQHF
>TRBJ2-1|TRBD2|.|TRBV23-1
TGCGCCCCAGCTCCGCGGGAGGGGTGGTACAATGAGCAGTTCTTC
CAPAPREGWYNEQFF
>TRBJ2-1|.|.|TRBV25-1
TGTGCCAGCAGTGACCTACTCAATGAGCAGTTCTTC
CASSDLLNEQFF
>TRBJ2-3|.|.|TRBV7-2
TGTGCCAGCAGCTTATCGTTTGATACGCAGTATTTT
CASSLSFDTQYF
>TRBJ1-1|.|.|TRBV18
TGTGCCAGCTCACCACCGGGGAGGGGGAACACTGAAGCTTTCTTT
CASSPPGRGNTEAFF
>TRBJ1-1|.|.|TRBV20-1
TGCAGCGCCCGGGGGAATGAAGCTTTCTTT
CSARGNEAFF
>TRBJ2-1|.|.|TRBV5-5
TGTGCCAGCAGCTTGTTCGAGGGCGGTGAGCAGTTCTTC
CASSLFEGGEQFF
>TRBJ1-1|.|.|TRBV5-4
TGTGCCAGCAGCTTGGGGGGGCCTTACAGGGCTTTCTTT
CASSLGGPYRAFF
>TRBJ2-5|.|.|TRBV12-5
TGTGCTAGTGGTTTCGGGACACATCGGGGGACCCAGTACTTC
CASGFGTHRGTQYF
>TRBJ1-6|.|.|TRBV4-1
TGCGCCAGCAGCCCTAGGGGTTCCTCCTATAATTCACCCCTCCACTTT
CASSPRGSSYNSPLHF
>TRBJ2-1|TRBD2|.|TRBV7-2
TGTGCCAGCAGCCGCCGGACTAGCGGGAGGTATGAGCAGTTCTTC
CASSRRTSGRYEQFF
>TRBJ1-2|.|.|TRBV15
TGTGCCACCAGCAGAGAGGTCTTAGGGGATGCTAACTATGGCTACACCTTC
CATSREVLGDANYGYTF
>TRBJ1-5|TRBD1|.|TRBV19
TGTGCCAGTAGTAAAACAGGGGGGAATCAGCCCCAGCATTTT
CASSKTGGNQPQHF
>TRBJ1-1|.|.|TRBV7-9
TGTGCCAGCAGCCAAGACTCCGGAATGAATGTACCTTTCTTT
CASSQDSGMNVPFF
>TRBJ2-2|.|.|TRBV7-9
TGTGCCAGCAGCTTGGGACTTCCCGCGAACACCGGGGAGCTGTTTTTT
CASSLGLPANTGELFF
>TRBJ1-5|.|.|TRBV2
TGTGCCAGCAGTCCCCCCGCGGGGGAGGGGAATCAGCCCCAGCATTTT
CASSPPAGEGNQPQHF
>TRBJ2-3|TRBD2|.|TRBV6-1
TGTGCCAGCAGTGACCTAGCGGGCTTTAGCACAGATACGCAGTATTTT
CASSDLAGFSTDTQYF
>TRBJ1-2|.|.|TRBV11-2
TGTGCCAGCAGCTTAGATAACGGAGGACCCTATGGCTACACCTTC
CASSLDNGGPYGYTF
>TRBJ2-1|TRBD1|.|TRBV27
TGTGCCAGCAGTTTATTCCCCCACCCCGGACAGGGTGGACTGCACAATGAGCAGTTCTTC
CASSLFPHPGQGGLHNEQFF
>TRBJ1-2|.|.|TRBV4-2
TGTGCCAGCAGCCAAGAGGGAGGGACAATTTCTGGCTACACCTTC
CASSQEGGTISGYTF
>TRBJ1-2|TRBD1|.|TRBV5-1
TGCGCCAGCAGCCCTCGGACAGGGGCTAACTATGGCTACACCTTC
CASSPRTGANYGYTF
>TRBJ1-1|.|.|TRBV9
TGTGCCAGCAGCCCCATCGGCAGGGGAGGGACTGAAGCTTTCTTT
CASSPIGRGGTEAFF
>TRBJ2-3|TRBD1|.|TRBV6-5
TGTGCCAGCAGTTACTCGGGGACAGGGACCGATACGCAGTATTTT
CASSYSGTGTDTQYF
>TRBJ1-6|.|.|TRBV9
TGTGCCAGCACCCCGAGGGATTATAATTCACCCCTCCACTTT
CASTPRDYNSPLHF
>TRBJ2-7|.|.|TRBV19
TGTGCCAGTAGTATCGAAACAGGCATAGAGAGCTCCTACGAGCAGTACTTC
CASSIETGIESSYEQYF
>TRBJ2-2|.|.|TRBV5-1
TGCGCCAGCAGCCCCTTTCCAGGGTCGAACACCGGGGAGCTGTTTTTT
CASSPFPGSNTGELFF
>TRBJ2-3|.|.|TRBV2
TGTGCCAGCAGTGAAGCCCGGGGGATAGATACGCAGTATTTT
CASSEARGIDTQYF
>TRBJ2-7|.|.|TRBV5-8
TGTGCCAGCAGACGGCAGGGGAGGGACGAGCAGTACTTC
CASRRQGRDEQYF
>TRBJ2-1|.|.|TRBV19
TGTGCCAGTAGTATAAAGGAGGGCGACAATGAGCAGTTCTTC
CASSIKEGDNEQFF
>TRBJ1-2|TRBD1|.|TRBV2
TGTGCCAGCAGACCCTTACAGGGGACCTATGGCTACACCTTC
CASRPLQGTYGYTF
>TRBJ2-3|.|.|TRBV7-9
TGTGCCAGCAGCCGACAGACGAGCACAGATACGCAGTATTTT
CASSRQTSTDTQYF
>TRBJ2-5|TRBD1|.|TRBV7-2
TGTGCCAGCAGCTCGGGACAGGCGGAGACCCAGTACTTC
CASSSGQAETQYF
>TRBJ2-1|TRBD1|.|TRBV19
TGTGCCAGTAAGGACAGGGGTGCTTCGGCGGATGAGCAGTTCTTC
CASKDRGASADEQFF
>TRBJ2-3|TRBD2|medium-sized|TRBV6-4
TGTGCCAGCAGTGACGGGACTAGCGGGACAGATACGCAGTATTTT
CASSDGTSGTDTQYF
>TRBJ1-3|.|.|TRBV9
TGTGCCAGCAGCGTAGGGGACACCTATTTCCCCCTTGGAAACACCATATATTTT
CASSVGDTYFPLGNTIYF
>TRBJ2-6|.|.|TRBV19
TGTGCCAGTAGTTCCTATTGGGGGCGGTCTGGGGCCAACGTCCTGACTTTC
CASSSYWGRSGANVLTF
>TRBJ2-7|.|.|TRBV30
TGTGCCTGGAGTGTCACCCGAGCGTCCTACGAGCAGTACTTC
CAWSVTRASYEQYF
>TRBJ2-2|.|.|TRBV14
TGTGCCAGCAGCCGTTCGGGACGGGGGGCCGTCACCGGGGAGCTGTTTTTT
CASSRSGRGAVTGELFF
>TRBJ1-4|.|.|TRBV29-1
TGCAGCGTCTCCTTCCCGGGGGTTAATGAAAAACTGTTTTTT
CSVSFPGVNEKLFF
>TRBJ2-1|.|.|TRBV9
TGTGCCAGCACCGCCGGGGGGCCGAATGAGCAGTTCTTC
CASTAGGPNEQFF
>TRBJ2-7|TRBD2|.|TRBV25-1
TGTGCCAGCAGTAAGGTACTAGCGGCCTCCTACGAGCAGTACTTC
CASSKVLAASYEQYF
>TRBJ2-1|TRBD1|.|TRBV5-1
TGCGCCAGCAGCGGGACAGGGAGCTCCTACAATGAGCAGTTCTTC
CASSGTGSSYNEQFF
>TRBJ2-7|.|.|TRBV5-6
TGTGCCAGCAGCGGACCGGACTATTCCTACGAGCAGTACTTC
CASSGPDYSYEQYF
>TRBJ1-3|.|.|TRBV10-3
TGTGCCATCAGTGAGTCGATGGGTCCATCGGGAGGAAACACCATATATTTT
CAISESMGPSGGNTIYF
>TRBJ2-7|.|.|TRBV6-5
TGTGCCAGCAGTTACGACAGATCCTACGAGCAGTACTTC
CASSYDRSYEQYF
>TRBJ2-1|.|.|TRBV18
TGTGCCAGCTCACCGCTGCGGGACAGAGAGCAGTTCTTC
CASSPLRDREQFF
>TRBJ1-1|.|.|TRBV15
TGTGCCACCAGCAGAGGAACACCGAACACTGAAGCTTTCTTT
CATSRGTPNTEAFF
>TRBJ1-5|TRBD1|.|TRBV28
TGTGCCAGCACCCCCGGGACAGATAGCAATCAGCCCCAGCATTTT
CASTPGTDSNQPQHF
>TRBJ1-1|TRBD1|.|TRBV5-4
TGTGCCAGCAGCTACAGGGGAGACACTGAAGCTTTCTTT
CASSYRGDTEAFF
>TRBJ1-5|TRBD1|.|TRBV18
TGTGCCAGCTCACCATTGGGGACAGGCGGGGAGCAGCCCCAGCATTTT
CASSPLGTGGEQPQHF
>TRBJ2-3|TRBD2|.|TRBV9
TGTGCCAGCAGCAGGACTAGCGGGGGGGTCACGCAGTATTTT
CASSRTSGGVTQYF
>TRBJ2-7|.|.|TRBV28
TGTGCCAGCAGTTCACCGGGACATACTTACGAGCAGTACTTC
CASSSPGHTYEQYF
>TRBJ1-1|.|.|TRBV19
TGTGCCAGTAGTATAGACGGGAGGGGCACTGAAGCTTTCTTT
CASSIDGRGTEAFF
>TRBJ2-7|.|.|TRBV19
TGTGCCAGTAGCCGGACACCTGACTCCTACGAGCAGTACTTC
CASSRTPDSYEQYF